The entry below gives a single T cell receptor beta chain sequence along with its context. The sample is drawn from a study of blood T cell repertoires in COVID-19. The data were produced by immunoSEQ multiplex PCR, yet TCRdb's version contains in-frame clones alone and is incomplete. The sample has 200,000 to 300,000 clones, about 88% seen once. This receptor was obtained from a man between 60 and 75 years old who had recovered from COVID-19. Sequencing was done on a sample of peripheral blood.

CDR3 in DNA: TGTGCCAGCAGCGGAGGGGTGGGACACACCAACGTCCTGACTTTC. Translated: CASSGGVGHTNVLTF. V and J are TRBV9 and TRBJ2-6, with a tentative D call TRBD1 (6 bases). CDR3 length: 15 amino acids. Germline CDR1 reads SGDLS; CDR2 reads YYNGEE. Trimming took off 3 bases at V and 8 bases at J, with 15 bases between the two ends.